This entry lists 9 T cell receptor beta chains sequenced from one sample in a study of blood T cell repertoires in COVID-19. Generated by immunoSEQ multiplex PCR, the TCRdb table keeps only in-frame clones and is missing some. The sample has tens of thousands of clones; roughly 90% are singletons. The sequencing input was peripheral blood. These receptors came from a male donor with acute or convalescent COVID-19.

The chain couples TRBV5-6 to TRBJ1-3; D gene unclear. V lost 4 bases, J lost 0 bases, and 17 bases lay in between. The CDR3 runs to 17 residues. Germline V gene data show CDR1 as SGHDT and CDR2 as YYEEEE. The CDR3 loop reads CASSAGDWIRSGNTIYF. The CDR3 coding sequence is TGTGCCAGCAGCGCGGGTGACTGGATCCGCTCTGGAAACACCATATATTTT.

Written as DNA, the CDR3 is TGTGCCAGCAGCCGGGGAACTAATGAAAAACTGTTTTTT. Translated, it gives CASSRGTNEKLFF. V is TRBV12-3 or TRBV12-4 and J is TRBJ1-4; no clear D. There are 13 residues in the CDR3. V lost 6 bases and J lost 1, with 6 bases in between.

The CDR3 sequence: CAVRGQGASNEQFF. For the CDR3, the DNA is TGTGCCGTTCGGGGACAGGGGGCTTCCAATGAGCAGTTCTTC. The rearrangement joins TRBV2 to TRBJ2-1, with 12 bases lining up with TRBD1. The germline V gene encodes CDR1 SNHLY and CDR2 FYNNEI. CDR3 length: 14 residues. The V and J ends lost 11 bases and 6 bases, in that order; junction bases with no gene match: 8.

V and J are TRBV3-1 (or the pseudogene TRBV3-2) and TRBJ2-7; tentatively, D is TRBD1 (6 bases). Trimming shortened V by 1 base and J by 2 bases, and 12 bases separated the two germline ends. From germline, CDR1 is LGHDT and CDR2 YNNKEL (reference sequence). This CDR3 comprises 15 residues. Written as DNA, the CDR3 is TGTGCCAGCAGCCAAGCGTGGGGGCCCGCCTACGAGCAGTACTTC. Translation: CASSQAWGPAYEQYF.

This clone has more than one count but fewer than ten. This chain connects TRBV5-1 to TRBJ2-2; no clear D gene. The CDR3 extends over 16 amino acids. Germline assignment: CDR1 SGHRS and CDR2 YFSETQ. The V and J ends lost 0 bases and 1 base respectively, with 10 bases between them. The CDR3 sequence is CASSLAPSLNTGELFF. The CDR3 DNA reads as TGCGCCAGCAGCTTGGCTCCAAGCCTGAACACCGGGGAGCTGTTTTTT.

V gene TRBV5-1 combines with J gene TRBJ2-7; maybe TRBD1 (5 bases). The CDR3 totals 15 residues. Germline CDR1 reads SGHRS; CDR2 reads YFSETQ. Deletions cut 0 bases from V and 0 bases from J, with 10 bases between. The CDR3 DNA is TGCGCCAGCAGCTTGGAAGGGGTTAGCTCCTACGAGCAGTACTTC. It encodes CASSLEGVSSYEQYF.

This sequence joins TRBV19 and TRBJ2-2, with D possibly TRBD2 on 6 matching bases. Germline V gene data show CDR1 as LNHDA and CDR2 as SQIVND (reference sequence). The CDR3 loop spans 15 amino acids. The V gene lost 0 bases and the J gene lost 4 bases, with 9 bases spanning the gap. The CDR3 is CASSIDLGGTGELFF. CDR3 nucleotides: TGTGCCAGTAGTATAGATCTGGGAGGCACCGGGGAGCTGTTTTTT.

J is TRBJ2-3 and V is TRBV13; 12 bases map to TRBD2. The CDR3 runs 18 residues. The junction had 8 bases not matched to a gene; V was cut back by 0 bases and J by 4 bases. The germline gives CDR1 PRHDT, CDR2 FYEKMQ (reference sequence). The CDR3 nucleotides are TGTGCCAGCAGCTTAGGCCGTCTAGCGGGGGGGCCGGCAGATACGCAGTATTTT. As protein: CASSLGRLAGGPADTQYF.

The V call is TRBV11-2, the J call TRBJ1-1; unclear D gene. Trimming took 1 base from V and 8 from J, leaving 8 bases between them. CDR1 and CDR2 (germline): SGHAT, FQNNGV. The CDR3 consists of 12 residues. The CDR3 protein is CASSLGGGEAFF. CDR3 DNA: TGTGCCAGCAGCTTAGGAGGCGGGGAAGCTTTCTTT. Combining the CDR3 with reference TRBV11-2 and TRBJ1-1 gives the whole variable domain EAGVAQSPRYKIIEKRQSVAFWCNPISGHATLYWYQQILGQGPKLLIQFQNNGVVDDSQLPKDRFSAERLKGVDSTLKIQPAKLEDSAVYLCASSLGGGEAFFGQGTRLTVV.